This T cell receptor beta chain is drawn from a study of blood T cell repertoires in COVID-19. About the research overall: Specimens from acute and convalescent COVID-19 originated in the United States, Italy and Spain.

The CDR3 contains 13 residues. From germline, CDR1 is MNHNY and CDR2 SVGAGI (reference sequence). Trimming cost V 4 bases and J 5 bases; bases outside gene matches: 4. In the source study's methods: Amplification from reference gene primers served as the basis for estimated nucleated cell counts. Profiled with immunoSEQ multiplex PCR; TCRdb holds only in-frame clones, not every one. For V, J and clone size, that table is used; D and trimming come from the DNA. The table lists 120,000 to 150,000 clones, just over 85% of them singletons. The sequencing input was peripheral blood. The rearrangement links TRBV6-6 to TRBJ2-7, with 8 bases lining up with TRBD1. The TCR sequence derives from an older woman with acute or convalescent COVID-19. The CDR3 sequence is CASSLDRVNEQYF. Written as DNA, the CDR3 is TGTGCCAGCAGTTTGGACAGGGTCAACGAGCAGTACTTC.